This T cell receptor (beta chain) was documented in a study of T cell responses to AZD1222 COVID-19 vaccine. Broader study findings: There were mostly white British donors and more females than males, and clonal diversity was possibly underestimated. Spike-specific TCR breadth rose after two AZD1222 doses, and depth rose as well. There were vaccine-associated CD4 TCRs across spike, dominant at 160-218 and 743-854.

For this clone: Its matching antigen is unknown.

The V and J ends lost 1 base and 3 bases respectively, with 9 bases between them. The CDR3 extends over 14 amino acids. The germline CDR1 and CDR2 sequences are SGHAT and FQNNGV. Libraries were prepared by immunoSEQ multiplex PCR; TCRdb keeps only in-frame clonotypes and omits some of them. This sample yields under 200,000 clones, of which 90% are seen a single time; about 1.6% belongs to the top ten. This TCR came from an adult in good health. The sequencing used peripheral blood, collected on day 0 of AZD1222 vaccination. The chain is built from TRBV11-2 and TRBJ1-2, with D hard to call. The CDR3 DNA follows: TGTGCCAGCAGCTTAGCGGTTACGGACTATGGCTACACCTTC. Protein: CASSLAVTDYGYTF.